This T cell receptor (beta chain) was sequenced for a study of T cell responses to AZD1222 COVID-19 vaccine. The protocol was immunoSEQ multiplex PCR, while the TCRdb copy is restricted to in-frame clones and leaves out a portion. The sample lists approximately 70,000 clones, about 85% seen once, with roughly 20% in the top ten. This clone appeared a few times. Germline V gives CDR1 MNHEY, CDR2 SVGAGI. The V gene end was trimmed by 6 bases and the J gene end by 10 bases; junction bases not matched to a gene: 9. The CDR3 contains 15 residues. The V gene is TRBV6-5, the J gene TRBJ1-6, with 10 bases lining up with TRBD1. Specimen: peripheral blood, collected on day 0 of AZD1222 vaccination. This TCR derives from an adult in good health. The CDR3 loop reads CASRLSGTGASPLHF. CDR3 in DNA: TGTGCCAGCAGACTCTCCGGGACAGGGGCCTCACCCCTCCACTTT.